This TCR beta chain was captured in a study of T cell responses to AZD1222 COVID-19 vaccine. Assay: immunoSEQ multiplex PCR; the TCRdb copy retains only in-frame clones and omits some. The top ten hold roughly 1.5% of the sample, which has roughly 170,000 clones, 94% seen once. To note about this clone: The antigen remains undetermined.

The CDR3 contains 12 residues. The germline gives CDR1 MNHEY, CDR2 SVGAGI. V was trimmed by 5 bases and J by 2 bases, leaving 7 bases between them. General study points: The study found Spike-specific TCR breadth and depth rose after two AZD1222 doses. Clonal diversity was possibly underestimated; the donors were predominantly white British and more often female. Baseline seropositives among AZD1222 recipients totaled only six or seven.

This TCR was sampled from an adult who received the AZD1222 COVID-19 vaccine. Sequences were derived from peripheral blood, sampled 28 days after the second AZD1222 dose. The gene calls are TRBV6-5 and TRBJ2-7; D remains ambiguous. The DNA for the CDR3 is TGTGCCAGCAGTATAAGTACCTACGAGCAGTACTTC. Translating it yields CASSISTYEQYF.